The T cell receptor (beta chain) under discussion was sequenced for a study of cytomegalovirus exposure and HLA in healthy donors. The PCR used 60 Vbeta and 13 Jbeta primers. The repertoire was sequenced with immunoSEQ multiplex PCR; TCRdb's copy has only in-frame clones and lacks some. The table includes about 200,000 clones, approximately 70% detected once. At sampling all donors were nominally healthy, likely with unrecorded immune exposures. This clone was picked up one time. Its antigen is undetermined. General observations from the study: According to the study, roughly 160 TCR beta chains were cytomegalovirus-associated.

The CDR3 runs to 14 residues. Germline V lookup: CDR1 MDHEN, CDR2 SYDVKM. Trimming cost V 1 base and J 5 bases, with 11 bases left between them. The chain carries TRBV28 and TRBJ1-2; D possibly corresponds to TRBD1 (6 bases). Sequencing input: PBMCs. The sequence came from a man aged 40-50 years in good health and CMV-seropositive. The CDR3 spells CASSLFTGYYGYTF. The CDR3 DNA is TGTGCCAGCAGTTTATTTACAGGGTATTATGGCTACACCTTC.